This TCR beta chain was sequenced for a study of shared clonotypes between healthy human individuals (dated by TCRdb to the early 2020s). Some background on the complete study: The cohort included a few men and two women between 18 and 49 years of age. Between about 0.8 and 9 billion PBMCs per donor were obtained by leukapheresis. For each donor, CD4 naive and CD4 memory were each run on three plates, CD8 naive on two plates, and CD8 memory on one plate. To estimate repertoire size and how much clonotype sharing occurs between individuals, the study deeply sequenced the blood TCR repertoires of 4 to 6 healthy adults. Different laboratories and diverse techniques were used to prepare libraries and sequence TCR repertoires, to increase sequencing depth and limit assay-specific biases.

With regard to this clone: Its antigen remains unidentified. Base quality data are lacking; no much larger clone is found one base away.

V and J are truncated by 0 bases and 4 bases respectively, leaving an intervening sequence of 3 bases. The CDR3 sequence holds 12 residues, the cysteine and phenylalanine included. Here the CDR3 DNA is all that survives: 36 bases in frame from base 1. From the germline V gene, CDR1 is MDHEN and CDR2 is SYDVKM. Using the deep immunoSEQ assay, multiplex PCR amplified TCR CDR3 regions from genomic DNA. Genomic DNA extracted from each cell subset was distributed evenly over all wells of several immunoSEQ 96-well plates, and each plate served as one replicate. Each replicate PCR for sorted subsets received 150 to 250 ng genomic DNA, equal to 30,000 or so T cell genomes. Purified libraries were quantified with a Qubit 3.0 fluorometer, sized on a Bioanalyzer 2100, and re-quantified with the KAPA Library Quantification kit. A separate single-read 150-cycle Illumina NextSeq 550 flow cell was used to sequence each immunoSEQ 96-well plate. The paper's data handling went like this. The immunoSEQ output contained only junctional sequences without quality scores, so filtering could not match that applied to full-length reads. Sequences were annotated with PyIR, a Python wrapper for IgBLAST v1.9, using IMGT germline references to assign V/J genes and CDR3. Reads with weak V/J assignments (E-value above 1e-6), missing CDR3, stop codons, out-of-frame junctions, or ambiguous translated residues were removed. A V3J clonotype was defined by an identical inferred V gene, J gene, and CDR3 amino acid sequence. To compute the percentage overlap between repertoires, the number of shared unique clonotypes was divided by the size of the smaller repertoire. Richness of each repertoire was evaluated using RTK rarefaction, the Chao1 estimator, and Recon v2.1 estimates of unobserved clonotypes. Generation probabilities for all TCRbeta clonotypes obtained by the gDNA method from a handful of donors were computed using OLGA. TCRdb stores this immuneACCESS table with in-frame sequences only. Part of the clones is absent; in the studies checked, under half of the shortfall reflects unresolved V genes, and no reason is known for the rest. D and trimming were read from the DNA, whereas the V and J calls and clone size are those reported in that table. This sample holds 2 million to 2.5 million clones; around 95% were observed only once. Over 0.1% of the sample is taken by the ten largest.

Summary of the overall study and its limitations: When four donors were compared, the shared fraction of clonotypes was roughly 4.8% for naive CD4, 3.5% to 4% for naive CD8, 2.3% for memory CD4, and less than 0.5% for memory CD8. Only blood was sampled, and tissue TCR repertoires likely differ from those in blood. Incomplete sequencing was indicated by rarefaction of sorted-subset datasets, despite the large sequencing depth. Higher generation probabilities were observed for clonotypes shared by all four sorted-subset donors than for non-shared clonotypes. Pairwise subsampling indicated that sequencing depth was expected to affect the degree of clonotype sharing among donors. The genetic and exposure-history diversity represented was limited by the small number of donors. Larger estimated clonotype richness was generally found for naive subsets than for memory subsets.

Healthy HIV-negative adults with no recently reported acute infections or vaccinations were included as donors. Only Caucasian adults living in Nashville, Tennessee, USA were represented among the donors. CD4+ T cells were enriched by magnetic negative selection, after which naive cells were positively selected on CD45RA and the negative fraction was taken as the memory subset. Blood was collected by leukapheresis, and PBMCs were isolated by Ficoll-Histopaque density gradient centrifugation and then cryopreserved in liquid nitrogen vapor phase. Purity and quantity of every magnetically sorted T cell population were checked by analytical flow cytometry. Genomic DNA was isolated from each sorted fraction and quantified by UV absorbance on a Nanodrop 2000c.

The sequence was collected from a man aged 18 to 29 in good health. Sequenced sample: naive CD4+ T cells sorted from blood. The sample's cell subset or site label, in plain terms: CD45RA+ positively selected. Recombination joined TRBV28 with TRBJ1-1; no D gene is confidently identified. The sequence in DNA is TGTGCCAGCAGTTTATGGGCCACTGAAGCTTTCTTT. Translated, it gives CASSLWATEAFF. Outside the CDR3, residues come from the reference TRBV28 and TRBJ1-1 proteins, so the full variable domain is: DVKVTQSSRYLVKRTGEKVFLECVQDMDHENMFWYRQDPGLGLRLIYFSYDVKMKEKGDIPEGYSVSREKKERFSLILESASTNQTSMYLCASSLWATEAFFGQGTRLTVV.